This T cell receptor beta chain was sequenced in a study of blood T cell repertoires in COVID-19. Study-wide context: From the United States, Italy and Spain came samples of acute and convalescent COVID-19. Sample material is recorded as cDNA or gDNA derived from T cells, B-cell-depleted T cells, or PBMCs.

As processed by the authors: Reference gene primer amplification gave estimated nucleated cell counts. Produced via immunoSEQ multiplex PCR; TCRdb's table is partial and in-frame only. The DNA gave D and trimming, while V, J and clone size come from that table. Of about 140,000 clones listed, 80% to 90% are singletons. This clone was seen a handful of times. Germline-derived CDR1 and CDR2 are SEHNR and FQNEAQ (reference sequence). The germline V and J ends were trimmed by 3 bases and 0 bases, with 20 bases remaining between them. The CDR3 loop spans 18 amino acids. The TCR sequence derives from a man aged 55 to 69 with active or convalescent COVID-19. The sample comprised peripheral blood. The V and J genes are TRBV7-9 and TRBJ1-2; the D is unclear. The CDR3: CASSFFPRRTWTNYGYTF. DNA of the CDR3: TGTGCCAGCAGCTTTTTCCCCAGGCGTACCTGGACTAACTATGGCTACACCTTC.